This T cell receptor (beta chain) came from a study of OX40 agonist ivuxolimab in advanced cancers. Broadly, across the study: Ivuxolimab was an agonistic, fully human IgG2 monoclonal antibody directed against OX40 (CD134), a costimulatory receptor. Of the approximately 54 patients in dose escalation, about 20 had hepatocellular carcinoma, around 15 had melanoma, 9 had renal cell carcinoma and 9 had head and neck cancer. Partial responses were achieved by three dose-escalation patients, of whom one had hepatocellular carcinoma and two had cutaneous melanoma. Patients were allowed to have had prior anti-PD-1, anti-PD-L1 or anti-CTLA-4 therapy, and approximately 37% of the dose-escalation patients had been treated with checkpoint inhibitors. Peripheral TCRbeta sequencing was intended to test whether TCR sequence diversity was altered and clonal T-cell expansion was caused by ivuxolimab. The paper describes the monotherapy dose-escalation part (N ≈ 49 patients) of the phase I trial of ivuxolimab. Intravenous ivuxolimab was administered to patients every 2 weeks at six dose levels: 0.01, 0.1, 0.3, 1.5, 3 and 10 mg/kg. The dose-escalation cohort was 82.7% male with a mean age of approximately 60 years, ranging from roughly 23 to 90.

This clone showed up just a few times. Its antigen is unknown. Base qualities were left out, and no much larger clone turns up one base away. From the cysteine through the phenylalanine, the CDR3 covers 15 amino acids. Just CDR3 DNA is preserved here, 45 bases in frame from base 1. V is cut back by 5 bases and J by 1 base, with 7 bases in the junction unmatched. CDR1 and CDR2 (SGHVS, FNYEAQ) derive from the germline V gene. The study at large found these results: The antigen specificity of the peripheral T cells that underwent clonal expansion was not determined. Low levels of normalized T-cell clonal expansion were also seen in some patients who did not respond. In the 0.1-3.0 mg/kg groups, partial responders had among the lowest normalized peripheral clonal expansion, particularly in CD8+ T cells. At doses of 0.1 to 3.0 mg/kg, clonal expansion of both CD4+ and CD8+ blood T cells was observed from baseline to week 6. On average, CD8+ T cells showed more expanded clones than CD4+ T cells after ivuxolimab.

To sequence the TCRbeta CDR3 region, genomic DNA was isolated from the sorted cells. The immunoSEQ Assay was used to sequence the TCRbeta CDR3 regions. The clones in this table, taken by TCRdb from immuneACCESS, are in-frame only. Not every clone is retained; where verified, under half of the shortfall comes from an unresolved V gene, and the cause of the rest is unknown. The sample yields about 74,000 clones; approximately 84% were counted once. Over 2% of the sample comes from the top ten. Patients with autoimmune disease history or receiving systemic immunosuppression were excluded from the trial. Peripheral blood for TCR sequencing was collected from all dose cohorts at baseline, on cycle 4 day 1, and on cycle 7 day 1. The samples were taken from a phase I, first-in-human, multicenter, open-label dose-escalation trial of ivuxolimab. Adults with locally advanced or metastatic melanoma, renal cell, hepatocellular, or head and neck squamous cell carcinoma were enrolled in the trial. CD4+ and CD8+ T cells were sorted separately from peripheral blood before TCR sequencing.

The clonotype was recovered from an adult with an advanced solid tumor such as melanoma, head and neck, liver or kidney cancer. Sequenced material: CD4+ or CD8+ T cells sorted from blood, taken in a trial of the OX40 agonist ivuxolimab. The chain employs TRBV7-6 and TRBJ1-1, with TRBD1 matching 7 junction bases. The CDR3 has the sequence CASSPQAGGNTEAFF. The bases read TGTGCCAGCAGCCCCCAGGCAGGGGGGAACACTGAAGCTTTCTTT. The variable domain in full, with residues beyond the CDR3 obtained from the reference TRBV7-6 and TRBJ1-1 genes, is GAGVSQSPRYKVTKRGQDVALRCDPISGHVSLYWYRQALGQGPEFLTYFNYEAQQDKSGLPNDRFSAERPEGSISTLTIQRTEQRDSAMYRCASSPQAGGNTEAFFGQGTRLTVV.